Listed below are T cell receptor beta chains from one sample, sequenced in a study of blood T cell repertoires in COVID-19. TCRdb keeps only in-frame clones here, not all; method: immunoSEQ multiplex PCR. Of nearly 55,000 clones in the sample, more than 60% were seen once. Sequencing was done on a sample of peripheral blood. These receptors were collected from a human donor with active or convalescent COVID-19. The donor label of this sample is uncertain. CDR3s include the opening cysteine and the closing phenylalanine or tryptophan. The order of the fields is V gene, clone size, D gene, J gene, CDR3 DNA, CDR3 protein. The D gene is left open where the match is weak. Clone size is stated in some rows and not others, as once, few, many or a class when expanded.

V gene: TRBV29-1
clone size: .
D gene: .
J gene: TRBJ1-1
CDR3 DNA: TGCAGCGTTGGCGGGGCAGTTAACACTGAAGCTTTCTTT
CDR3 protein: CSVGGAVNTEAFF

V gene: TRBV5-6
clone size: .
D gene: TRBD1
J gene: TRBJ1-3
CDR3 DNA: TGTGCCAGCAGCGACCTCAGGGGGACGGCTGGAAACACCATATATTTT
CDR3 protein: CASSDLRGTAGNTIYF

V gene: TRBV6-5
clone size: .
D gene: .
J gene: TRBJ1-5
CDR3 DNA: TGTGCCACCAAAGCGGAAGGTTATAGCAATCAGCCCCAGCATTTT
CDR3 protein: CATKAEGYSNQPQHF

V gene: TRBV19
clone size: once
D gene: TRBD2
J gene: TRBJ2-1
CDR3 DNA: TGTGCCAGTAGTATGATCCGACTAGCGGGAGGGAACAATGAGCAGTTCTTC
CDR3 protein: CASSMIRLAGGNNEQFF

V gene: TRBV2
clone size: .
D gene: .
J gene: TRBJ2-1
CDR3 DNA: TGTGCCAGCACGGTTAATAGCGGAAAGTCCTACAATGAGCAGTTCTTC
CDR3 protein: CASTVNSGKSYNEQFF

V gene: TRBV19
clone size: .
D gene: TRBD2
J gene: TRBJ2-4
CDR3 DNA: TGTGCCAGCGGGGGGGTTAGCAAAAACATTCAGTACTTC
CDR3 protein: CASGGVSKNIQYF

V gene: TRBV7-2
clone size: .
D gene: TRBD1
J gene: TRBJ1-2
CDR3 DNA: TGTGCCAGCAGCCCGGACGGGACAGGTTATGGCTACACCTTC
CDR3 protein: CASSPDGTGYGYTF

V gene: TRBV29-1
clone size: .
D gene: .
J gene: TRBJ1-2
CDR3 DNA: TGCAGCGTTGAAGATACTAAAGGCTACACCTTC
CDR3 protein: CSVEDTKGYTF

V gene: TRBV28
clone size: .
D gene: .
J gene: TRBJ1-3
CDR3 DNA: TGTGCCAGCAGTTTGGCTGCCAGAATCTCTGGAAACACCATATATTTT
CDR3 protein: CASSLAARISGNTIYF

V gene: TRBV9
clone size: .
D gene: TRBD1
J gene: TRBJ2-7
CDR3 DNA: TGTGCCAGCAGCCCCCAGGACAGGGCGACAACCTACGAGCAGTACTTC
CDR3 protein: CASSPQDRATTYEQYF

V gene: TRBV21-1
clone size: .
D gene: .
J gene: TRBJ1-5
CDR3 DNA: TGTGCCAGCAGCAAAGTGTGGGCAAGCAATCAGCCCCAGCATTTT
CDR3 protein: CASSKVWASNQPQHF

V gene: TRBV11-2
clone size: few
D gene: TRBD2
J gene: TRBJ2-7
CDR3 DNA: TGTGCCAGCAGCTCTGGGGGAGGGTACGTGAGCGAGCAGTACTTC
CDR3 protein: CASSSGGGYVSEQYF

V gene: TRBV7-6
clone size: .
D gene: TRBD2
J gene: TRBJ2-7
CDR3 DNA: TGTGCCAGCAGCCCGGTAAGCGGGAGGGCCCACGAGCAGTACTTC
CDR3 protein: CASSPVSGRAHEQYF

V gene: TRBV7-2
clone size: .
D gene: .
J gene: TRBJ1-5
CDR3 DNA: TGTGCCAGCAGCTTAGGGACAGAGTATCAGCCCCAGCATTTT
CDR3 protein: CASSLGTEYQPQHF

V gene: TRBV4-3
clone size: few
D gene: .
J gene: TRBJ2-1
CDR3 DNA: TGCGCCAGCAGCCAACTACCAAATGAGCAGTTCTTC
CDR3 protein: CASSQLPNEQFF

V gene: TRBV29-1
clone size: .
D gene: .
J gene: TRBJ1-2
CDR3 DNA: TGCAGCGTGGCGGCGTTAAGAAGCGAAGTCGGCTACACCTTC
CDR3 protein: CSVAALRSEVGYTF

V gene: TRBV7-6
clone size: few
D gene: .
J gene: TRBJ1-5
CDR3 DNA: TGTGCCAGCAGCTTAACCCCTGGGTTTAGGGGTTTCCATCAGCCCCAGCATTTT
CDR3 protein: CASSLTPGFRGFHQPQHF

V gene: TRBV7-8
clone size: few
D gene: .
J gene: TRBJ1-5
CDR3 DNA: TGTGCCAGCAGCTTACAAGGGAGCGGGGGGGCGATGAGCAATCAGCCCCAGCATTTT
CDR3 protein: CASSLQGSGGAMSNQPQHF

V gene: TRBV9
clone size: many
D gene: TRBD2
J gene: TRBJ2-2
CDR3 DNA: TGTGCCAGCAGCGCTGGGACTAGATTCGCCGGGGAGCTGTTTTTT
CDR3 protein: CASSAGTRFAGELFF

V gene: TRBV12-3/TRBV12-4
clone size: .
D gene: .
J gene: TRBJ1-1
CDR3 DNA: TGTGCCAGCCACGTTGGGGGGTTGGGTGAAGCTTTCTTT
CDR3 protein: CASHVGGLGEAFF

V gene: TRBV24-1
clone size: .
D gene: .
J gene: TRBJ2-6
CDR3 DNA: TGTGCCACCAGTGATTCGGGTGGGGCCAACGTCCTGACTTTC
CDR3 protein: CATSDSGGANVLTF

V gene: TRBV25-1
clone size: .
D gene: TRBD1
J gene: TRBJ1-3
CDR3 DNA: TGTGCCAGCAGTGGGACAGGGTTCAACACCATATATTTT
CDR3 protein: CASSGTGFNTIYF

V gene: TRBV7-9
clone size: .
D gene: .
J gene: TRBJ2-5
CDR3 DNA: TGTGCCAGCAGCTTAAAGGGGCAAGAGACCCAGTACTTC
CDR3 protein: CASSLKGQETQYF

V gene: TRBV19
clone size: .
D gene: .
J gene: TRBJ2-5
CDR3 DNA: TGTGCCCCGCCGCGGGGCCAGCAAGAGACCCAGTACTTC
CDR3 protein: CAPPRGQQETQYF

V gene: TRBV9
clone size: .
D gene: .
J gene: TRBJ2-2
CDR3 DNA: TGTGCCAGCAGCGTAGGGGGGCGCCGCACCGGGGAGCTGTTTTTT
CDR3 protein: CASSVGGRRTGELFF

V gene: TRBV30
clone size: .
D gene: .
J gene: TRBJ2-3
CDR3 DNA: TGTGCCTGGAGTGGGGCGGGAATGGCAGATACGCAGTATTTT
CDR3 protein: CAWSGAGMADTQYF

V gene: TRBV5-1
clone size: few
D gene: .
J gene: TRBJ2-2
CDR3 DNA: TGCGCCAGCAGCACCCTAGGGGGAGCGAACACCGGGGAGCTGTTTTTT
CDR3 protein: CASSTLGGANTGELFF

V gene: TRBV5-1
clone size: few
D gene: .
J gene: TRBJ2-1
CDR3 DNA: TGCGCCAGCAGCTTGACCGGGTTCGGTTACAATGAGCAGTTCTTC
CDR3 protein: CASSLTGFGYNEQFF

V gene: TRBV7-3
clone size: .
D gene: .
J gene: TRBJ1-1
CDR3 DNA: TGTGCCAGCAGCTTATATGGGGGCAGGGGAGATGCTGAAGCTTTCTTT
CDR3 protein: CASSLYGGRGDAEAFF

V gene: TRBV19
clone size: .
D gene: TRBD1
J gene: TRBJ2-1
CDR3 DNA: TGTGCCAGTAGTATAACGGTAGGCCGGGACAGGGGCAGGAGTGAGCAGTTCTTC
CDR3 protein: CASSITVGRDRGRSEQFF

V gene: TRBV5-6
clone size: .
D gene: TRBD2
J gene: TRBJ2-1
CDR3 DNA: TGTGCCAGCAGCCCCCGGTTCGGGGGGGCTTCCTACAATGAGCAGTTCTTC
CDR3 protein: CASSPRFGGASYNEQFF

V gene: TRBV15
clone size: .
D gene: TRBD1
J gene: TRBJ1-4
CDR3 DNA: TGTGCCACCAGCAGAGGCGGACAGGGTCGGGTGGCTAATGAAAAACTGTTTTTT
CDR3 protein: CATSRGGQGRVANEKLFF

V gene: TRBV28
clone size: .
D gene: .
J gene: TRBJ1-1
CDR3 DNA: TGTGCCAGCCTACATGGCTGGCGGGAGACTGAAGCTTTCTTT
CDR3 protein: CASLHGWRETEAFF

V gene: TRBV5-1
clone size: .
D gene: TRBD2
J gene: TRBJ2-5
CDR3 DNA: TGCGCCAGCAGCCCTGGACAGGGGACTAGCGGGAAAGAGACCCAGTACTTC
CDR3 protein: CASSPGQGTSGKETQYF

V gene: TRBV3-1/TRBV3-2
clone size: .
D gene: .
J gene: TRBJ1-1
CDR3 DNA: TGTGCCAGCAGTCAACTAGGAGACACTGAAGCTTTCTTT
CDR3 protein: CASSQLGDTEAFF